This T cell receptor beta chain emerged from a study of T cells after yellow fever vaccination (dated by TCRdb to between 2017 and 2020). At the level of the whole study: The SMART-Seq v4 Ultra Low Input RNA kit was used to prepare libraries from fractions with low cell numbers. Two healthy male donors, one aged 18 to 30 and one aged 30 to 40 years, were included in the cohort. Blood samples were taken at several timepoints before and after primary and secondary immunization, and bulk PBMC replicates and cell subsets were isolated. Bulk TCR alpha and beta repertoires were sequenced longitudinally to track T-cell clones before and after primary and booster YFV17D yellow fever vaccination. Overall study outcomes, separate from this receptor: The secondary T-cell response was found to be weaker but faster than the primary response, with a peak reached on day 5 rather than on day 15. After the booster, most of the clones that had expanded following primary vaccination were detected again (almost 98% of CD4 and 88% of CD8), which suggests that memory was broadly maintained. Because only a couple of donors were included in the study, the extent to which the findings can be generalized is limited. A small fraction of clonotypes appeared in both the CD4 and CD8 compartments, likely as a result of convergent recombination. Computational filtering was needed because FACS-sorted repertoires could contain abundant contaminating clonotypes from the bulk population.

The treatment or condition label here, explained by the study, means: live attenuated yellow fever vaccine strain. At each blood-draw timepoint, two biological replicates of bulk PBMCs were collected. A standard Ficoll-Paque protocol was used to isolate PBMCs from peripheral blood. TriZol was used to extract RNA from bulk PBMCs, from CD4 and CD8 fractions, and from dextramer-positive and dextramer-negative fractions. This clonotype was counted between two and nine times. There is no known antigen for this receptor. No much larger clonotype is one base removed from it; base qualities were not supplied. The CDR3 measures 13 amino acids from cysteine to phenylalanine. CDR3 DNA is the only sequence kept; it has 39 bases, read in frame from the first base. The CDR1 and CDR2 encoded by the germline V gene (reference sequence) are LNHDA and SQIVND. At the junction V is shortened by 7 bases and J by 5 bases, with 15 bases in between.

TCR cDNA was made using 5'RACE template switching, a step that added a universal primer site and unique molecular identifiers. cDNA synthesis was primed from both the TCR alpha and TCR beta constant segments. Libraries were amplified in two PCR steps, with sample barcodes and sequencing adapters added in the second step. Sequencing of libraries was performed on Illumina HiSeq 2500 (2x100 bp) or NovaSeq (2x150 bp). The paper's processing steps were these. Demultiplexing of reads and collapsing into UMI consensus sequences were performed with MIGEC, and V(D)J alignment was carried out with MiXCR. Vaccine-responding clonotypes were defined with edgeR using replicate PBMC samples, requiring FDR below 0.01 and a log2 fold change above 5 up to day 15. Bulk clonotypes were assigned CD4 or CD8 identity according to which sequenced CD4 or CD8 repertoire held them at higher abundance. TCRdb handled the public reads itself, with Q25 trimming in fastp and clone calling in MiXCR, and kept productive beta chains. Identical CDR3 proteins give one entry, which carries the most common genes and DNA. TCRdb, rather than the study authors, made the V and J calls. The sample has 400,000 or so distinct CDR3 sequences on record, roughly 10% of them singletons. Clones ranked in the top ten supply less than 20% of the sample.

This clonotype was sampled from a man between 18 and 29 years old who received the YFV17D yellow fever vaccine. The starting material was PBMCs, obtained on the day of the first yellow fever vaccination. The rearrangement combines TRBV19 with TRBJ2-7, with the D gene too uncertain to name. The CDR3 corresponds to CASKGLGDDEQYF. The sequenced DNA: TGTGCCAGTAAGGGTCTGGGTGACGACGAGCAGTACTTC. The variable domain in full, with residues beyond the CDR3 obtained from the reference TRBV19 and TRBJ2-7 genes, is DGGITQSPKYLFRKEGQNVTLSCEQNLNHDAMYWYRQDPGQGLRLIYYSQIVNDFQKGDIAEGYSVSREKKESFPLTVTSAQKNPTAFYLCASKGLGDDEQYFGPGTRLTVT.